This T cell receptor (beta chain) was sequenced for a study of blood T cell repertoires in COVID-19. Study information: Material from acute and convalescent COVID-19 was sourced from the United States, Italy and Spain. T cells, B-cell-depleted T cells, or PBMCs provided the cDNA or gDNA that served as material.

CDR3 length: 19 amino acids. Germline V gives CDR1 MNHEY, CDR2 SVGEGT. V dropped 6 bases and J dropped 2; count of bases not matched to a gene: 19. In the authors' workflow: How many nucleated cells were present was estimated from reference gene primer amplification. The method was immunoSEQ multiplex PCR; TCRdb's version includes in-frame clones alone and lacks a portion of them. That table supplies the V and J calls and clone size; D and trimming were determined from the DNA. This table holds 400,000 or so clones, roughly 90% found once. Seattle patients were enrolled while actively infected and followed longitudinally.

The V call is TRBV6-2 or TRBV6-3, the J call TRBJ1-3; 7 bases align to TRBD1. The clonotype originates from a man between 18 and 35 years old with COVID-19, enrolled during active disease. The sample consisted of peripheral blood. CDR3 DNA: TGTGCCAGCAGCCCTCAATACCTAGAAACAGGGGTTGCTGGAAACACCATATATTTT. Its protein product is CASSPQYLETGVAGNTIYF.